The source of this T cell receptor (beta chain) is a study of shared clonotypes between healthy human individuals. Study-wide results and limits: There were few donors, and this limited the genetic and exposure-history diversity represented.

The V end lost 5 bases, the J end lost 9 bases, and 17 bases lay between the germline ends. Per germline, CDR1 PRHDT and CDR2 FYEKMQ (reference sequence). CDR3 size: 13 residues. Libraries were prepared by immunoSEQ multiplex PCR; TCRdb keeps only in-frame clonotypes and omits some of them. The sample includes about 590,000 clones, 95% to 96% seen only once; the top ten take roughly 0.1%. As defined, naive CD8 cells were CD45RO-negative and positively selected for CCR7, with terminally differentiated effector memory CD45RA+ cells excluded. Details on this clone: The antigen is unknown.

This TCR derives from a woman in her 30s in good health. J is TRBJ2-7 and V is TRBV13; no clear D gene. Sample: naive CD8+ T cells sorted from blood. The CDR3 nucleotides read TGTGCCAGCAGCCCGCGGTCCCCCCGAGTGCAGTACTTC. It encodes CASSPRSPRVQYF.